Reported below is one TCR beta chain. This PCR relied on a set of 60 Vbeta primers and 13 Jbeta primers. TCRdb's copy holds only in-frame clones and misses some; the assay was immunoSEQ multiplex PCR. Of 150,000 or so clones listed, 65% to 80% are singletons. This entry is derived from a study of cytomegalovirus exposure and HLA in healthy donors. The CDR3 consists of 16 residues. Germline assignment: CDR1 SGDLS and CDR2 YYNGEE. V gave up 1 base and J gave up 7 bases; unmatched junction bases: 7. This receptor was obtained from a man aged 18 to 29 in good health and CMV-seropositive. Sequencing was performed on PBMCs. The V gene is TRBV9, the J gene TRBJ2-3, with 12 nucleotides matching TRBD2. The CDR3 reads CASSVPRLAGDYTQYF. For the CDR3, the DNA is TGTGCCAGCAGCGTACCCAGACTAGCGGGGGATTATACGCAGTATTTT.